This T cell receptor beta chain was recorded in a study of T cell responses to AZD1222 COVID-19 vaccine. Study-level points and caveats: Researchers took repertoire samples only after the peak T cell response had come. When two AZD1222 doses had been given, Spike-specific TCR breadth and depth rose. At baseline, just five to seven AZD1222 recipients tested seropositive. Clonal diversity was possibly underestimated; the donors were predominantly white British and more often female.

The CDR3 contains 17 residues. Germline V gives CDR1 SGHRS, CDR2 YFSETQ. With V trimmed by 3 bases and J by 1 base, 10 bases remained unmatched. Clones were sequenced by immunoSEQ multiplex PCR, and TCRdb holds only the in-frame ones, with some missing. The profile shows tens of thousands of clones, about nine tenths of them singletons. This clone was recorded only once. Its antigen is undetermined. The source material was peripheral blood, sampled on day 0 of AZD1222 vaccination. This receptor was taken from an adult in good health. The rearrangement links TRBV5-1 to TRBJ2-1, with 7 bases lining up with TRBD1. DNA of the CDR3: TGCGCCAGCAGCTCTCTAGGACAGGATACGTCCTACAATGAGCAGTTCTTC. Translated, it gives CASSSLGQDTSYNEQFF. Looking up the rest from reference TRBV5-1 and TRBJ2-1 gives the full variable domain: KAGVTQTPRYLIKTRGQQVTLSCSPISGHRSVSWYQQTPGQGLQFLFEYFSETQRNKGNFPGRFSGRQFSNSRSEMNVSTLELGDSALYLCASSSLGQDTSYNEQFFGPGTRLTVL.